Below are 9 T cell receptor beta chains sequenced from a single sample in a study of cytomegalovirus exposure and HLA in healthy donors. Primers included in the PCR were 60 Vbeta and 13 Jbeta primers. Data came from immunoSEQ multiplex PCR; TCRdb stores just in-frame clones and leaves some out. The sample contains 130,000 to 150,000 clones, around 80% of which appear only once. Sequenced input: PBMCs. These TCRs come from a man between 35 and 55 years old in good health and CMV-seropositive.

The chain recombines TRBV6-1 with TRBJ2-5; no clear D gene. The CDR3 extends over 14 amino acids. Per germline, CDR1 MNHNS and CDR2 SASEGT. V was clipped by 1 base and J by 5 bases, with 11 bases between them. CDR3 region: CASSEDRLRETQYF. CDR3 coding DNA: TGTGCCAGCAGTGAAGACCGGTTGAGGGAGACCCAGTACTTC.

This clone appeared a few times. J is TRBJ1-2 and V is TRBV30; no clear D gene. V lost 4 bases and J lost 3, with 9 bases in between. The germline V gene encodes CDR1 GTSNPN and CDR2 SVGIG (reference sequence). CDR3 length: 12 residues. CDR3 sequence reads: CAWTEGYYGYTF. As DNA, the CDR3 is TGTGCCTGGACCGAGGGCTACTATGGCTACACCTTC.

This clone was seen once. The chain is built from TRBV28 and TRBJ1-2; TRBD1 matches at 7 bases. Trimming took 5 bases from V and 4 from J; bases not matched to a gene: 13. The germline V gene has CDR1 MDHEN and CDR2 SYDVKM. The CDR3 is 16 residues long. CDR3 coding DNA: TGTGCCAGCAGTGGGGGACAGTCGACCTTGGCCTATGGCTACACCTTC. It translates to CASSGGQSTLAYGYTF.

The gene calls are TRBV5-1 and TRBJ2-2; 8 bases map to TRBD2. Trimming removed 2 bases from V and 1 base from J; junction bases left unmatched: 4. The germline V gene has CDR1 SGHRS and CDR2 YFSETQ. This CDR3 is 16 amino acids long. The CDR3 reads CASSLSSGQNTGELFF. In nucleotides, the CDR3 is TGCGCCAGCAGCTTATCTAGCGGGCAGAACACCGGGGAGCTGTTTTTT.

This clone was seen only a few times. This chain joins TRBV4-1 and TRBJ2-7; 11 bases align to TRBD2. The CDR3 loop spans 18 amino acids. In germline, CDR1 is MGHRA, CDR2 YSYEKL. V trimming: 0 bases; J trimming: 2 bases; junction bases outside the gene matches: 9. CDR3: CASSQEELAGGVAYEQYF. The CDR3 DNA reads TGCGCCAGCAGCCAAGAGGAATTAGCGGGAGGGGTGGCCTACGAGCAGTACTTC.

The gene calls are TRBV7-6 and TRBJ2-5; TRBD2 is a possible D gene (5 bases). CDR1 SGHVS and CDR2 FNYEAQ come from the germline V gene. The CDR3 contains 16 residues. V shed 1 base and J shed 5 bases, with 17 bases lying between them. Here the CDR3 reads CASSLGTRAGGETQYF. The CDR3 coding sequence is TGTGCCAGCAGCTTAGGAACCCGGGCCGGCGGGGAGACCCAGTACTTC.

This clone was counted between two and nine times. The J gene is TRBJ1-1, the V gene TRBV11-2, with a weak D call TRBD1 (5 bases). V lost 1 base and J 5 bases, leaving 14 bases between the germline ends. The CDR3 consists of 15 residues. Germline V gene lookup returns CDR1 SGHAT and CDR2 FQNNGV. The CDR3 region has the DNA TGTGCCAGCAGCTTAGTGTTCGGGGGGGGAACTGAAGCTTTCTTT. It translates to CASSLVFGGGTEAFF.

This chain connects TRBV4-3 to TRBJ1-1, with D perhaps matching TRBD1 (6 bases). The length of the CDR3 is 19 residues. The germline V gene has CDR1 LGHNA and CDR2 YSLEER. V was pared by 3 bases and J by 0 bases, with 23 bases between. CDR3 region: CASSQTLTGGGGMNTEAFF. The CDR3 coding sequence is TGCGCCAGCAGCCAGACTCTGACGGGAGGGGGGGGAATGAACACTGAAGCTTTCTTT.

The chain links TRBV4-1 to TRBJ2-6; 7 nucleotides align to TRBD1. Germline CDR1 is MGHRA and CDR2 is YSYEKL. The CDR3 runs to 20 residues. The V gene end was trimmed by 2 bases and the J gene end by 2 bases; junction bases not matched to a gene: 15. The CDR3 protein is CASSQRDRRPGGTGANVLTF. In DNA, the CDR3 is TGCGCCAGCAGCCAAAGGGACAGAAGGCCAGGGGGTACTGGGGCCAACGTCCTGACTTTC.